This TCR beta chain was profiled in a study of shared clonotypes between healthy human individuals. Deletions cut 5 bases from V and 8 bases from J, with 15 bases between. The CDR3 sequence is 13 residues long. The V gene's germline CDR1 is MNHEY and CDR2 SMNVEV (reference sequence). Only in-frame clones appear in the TCRdb table, and some are missing; sequencing was by immunoSEQ multiplex PCR. Of roughly 2.1 million clones listed, roughly 91% are singletons. The naive CD8 subset, CD45RO-negative cells positively selected for CCR7, excluded terminally differentiated effector memory CD45RA+ cells. The V gene is TRBV27, the J gene TRBJ1-2; no reliable D call. The sequenced material came from naive CD8+ T cells from PBMCs. The source of this sequence is a man aged 18 to 29 in good health. Some clones in this sample may be carry-over from other donors' samples. CDR3 in DNA: TGTGCCAGCAGTACACGAGACAATCTGGGCTACACCTTC. It codes for CASSTRDNLGYTF.